This T cell receptor beta chain was documented in a study of Graves' ophthalmopathy and Graves' hyperthyroidism. Study-wide points: Its predictions of ophthalmopathy progression gave the model 70.59% sensitivity and almost 75% specificity.

Using RNA transcripts, the TCR beta CDR3 regions were amplified. First-round RT-PCR with HTBI primers preceded a second-round multiplex PCR. MiXCR, run by TCRdb on the multiplex PCR reads, gives a single entry per CDR3 protein. This table holds approximately 640,000 distinct CDR3 sequences, just over 40% found once. The CDR3 covers 14 residues. CDR1 is LNHDA, CDR2 SQIVND, per germline (reference sequence). Germline trimming cut 3 bases from V and 6 bases from J; bases unmatched to any gene: 4. Ten or more counts support this clonotype. What it binds is not known. This sequence originates from an adult man with Graves' ophthalmopathy. The chain is built from TRBV19 and TRBJ2-7; 11 positions agree with TRBD2. What was sequenced was peripheral blood. The CDR3 DNA follows: TGTGCCAGTAGTATGACTAGCGGGGCCCTCGAGCAGTACTTC. This gives the protein CASSMTSGALEQYF.